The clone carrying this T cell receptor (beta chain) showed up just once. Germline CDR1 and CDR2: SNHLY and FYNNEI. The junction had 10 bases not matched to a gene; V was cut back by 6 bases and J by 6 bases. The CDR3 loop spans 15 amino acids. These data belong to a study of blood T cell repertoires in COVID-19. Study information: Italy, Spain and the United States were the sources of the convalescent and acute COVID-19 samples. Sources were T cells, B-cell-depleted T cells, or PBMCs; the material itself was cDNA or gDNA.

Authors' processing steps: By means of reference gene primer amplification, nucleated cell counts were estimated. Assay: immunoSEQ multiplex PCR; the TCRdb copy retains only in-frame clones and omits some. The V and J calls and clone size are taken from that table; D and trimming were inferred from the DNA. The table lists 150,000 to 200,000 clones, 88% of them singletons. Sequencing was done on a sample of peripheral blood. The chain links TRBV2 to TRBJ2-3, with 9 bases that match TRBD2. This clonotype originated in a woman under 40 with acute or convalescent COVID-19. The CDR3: CASSTIAGVGDTQYF. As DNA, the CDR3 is TGTGCCAGCAGCACCATAGCGGGAGTAGGGGATACGCAGTATTTT.